This is a list of T cell receptor beta chains from one sample in a study of cytomegalovirus exposure and HLA in healthy donors. Sequencing was performed with immunoSEQ multiplex PCR; in TCRdb, only in-frame clones are kept and a portion is missing. Here the sample spans around 170,000 clones, around 77% being singletons. Sequenced: PBMCs. The source of these receptors is a man aged 35 to 55 in good health and CMV-seronegative. Both conserved end residues are part of each CDR3. D genes are given only for firm matches. The size field is filled for only some rows; it gives once, few, many or a size class.

>TRBD2|NA|TRBV28|TRBJ2-7
TGTGCCAGCAGTTTAGGGCGGGAGAACTCCTACGAGCAGTACTTC
CASSLGRENSYEQYF
>TRBD1|once|TRBV27|TRBJ2-7
TGTGCCAGCAGTCCCGGACAGGGGACCTACGAGCAGTACTTC
CASSPGQGTYEQYF
>NA|NA|TRBV5-4|TRBJ1-1
TGTGCCAGCAGCTTGGATAAAACTGAAGCTTTCTTT
CASSLDKTEAFF
>NA|NA|TRBV9|TRBJ1-2
TGTGCCAGCAGCGTAGATGCAGGGATTAACTATGGCTACACCTTC
CASSVDAGINYGYTF
>TRBD1|NA|TRBV19|TRBJ2-1
TGTGCCAGTAGTATAATCGACAGGGGGCTTCGGAATGAGCAGTTCTTC
CASSIIDRGLRNEQFF
>TRBD1|few|TRBV18|TRBJ2-7
TGTGCCAGCTCACCCGGGACAGGGACCTACGAGCAGTACTTC
CASSPGTGTYEQYF
>NA|NA|TRBV30|TRBJ1-1
TGTGCCTGGAGTACCCCTATCCCTGAAGCTTTCTTT
CAWSTPIPEAFF
>NA|NA|TRBV6-5|TRBJ1-1
TGTGCCAGCAGTGAACGGCGGGGGAACACTGAAGCTTTCTTT
CASSERRGNTEAFF
>TRBD2|NA|TRBV14|TRBJ2-7
TGTGCCAGACCGAGCGGGACCACCTACGAGCAGTACTTC
CARPSGTTYEQYF
>TRBD2|NA|TRBV11-1|TRBJ2-2
TGTGCCAGCAGCTCACGAAGCGGGAGCGGCACCGGAGAGCTGTTTTTT
CASSSRSGSGTGELFF
>NA|NA|TRBV5-6|TRBJ1-6
TGTGCCAGCAGCTTGGCGGGGGGCCGGCCACCCCTCCACTTT
CASSLAGGRPPLHF
>NA|NA|TRBV11-2|TRBJ2-5
TGTGCCAGCAGCCCTGGACAGATCCAAGAGACCCAGTACTTC
CASSPGQIQETQYF
>TRBD1|once|TRBV2|TRBJ2-5
TGTGCCAGCAGACGGACAGGCGAGACCCAGTACTTC
CASRRTGETQYF
>TRBD2|NA|TRBV9|TRBJ2-2
TGTGCCAGCAGCGCAACTAGCGGGAGGGAAACCGGGGAGCTGTTTTTT
CASSATSGRETGELFF
>TRBD2|once|TRBV2|TRBJ2-3
TGTGCCAGCTCCGCCCTACTAGCGTCTAGCACAGATACGCAGTATTTT
CASSALLASSTDTQYF
>NA|NA|TRBV4-1|TRBJ1-1
TGCGCCAGCAGGCCGGGGGGTGAAACTGAAGCTTTCTTT
CASRPGGETEAFF
>TRBD1|NA|TRBV28|TRBJ2-7
TGTGCCAGCAGTTCGCGGACAGGGGGCTCCTACGAGCAGTACTTC
CASSSRTGGSYEQYF
>NA|NA|TRBV6-5|TRBJ2-7
TGTGCCAGCAGTTACGTGGGGGGCGGGAGAGGGAACGAGCAGTACTTC
CASSYVGGGRGNEQYF
>NA|NA|TRBV18|TRBJ1-2
TGTGCCAGCTCACCAGCCATCTCGGGTAACTATGGCTACACCTTC
CASSPAISGNYGYTF
>TRBD2|NA|TRBV6-1|TRBJ2-1
TGTGCCAGCAGTGAAGTGTCCCCTCGACTAGCGGGAGGCAATGAGCAGTTCTTC
CASSEVSPRLAGGNEQFF
>TRBD1|once|TRBV28|TRBJ2-5
TGTGCCAGCAAGACGACAGGGAGCACGAGGGACGGCCAGTACTTC
CASKTTGSTRDGQYF
>TRBD2|few|TRBV5-1|TRBJ2-5
TGCGCCAGCAGCCCGGGACTAGCGGGCGTAGAGACCCAGTACTTC
CASSPGLAGVETQYF
>NA|few|TRBV5-1|TRBJ2-2
TGCGCCAGCAGCTTGGATTCGGGAGCGTCCGGGGAGCTGTTTTTT
CASSLDSGASGELFF
>TRBD2|NA|TRBV18|TRBJ2-1
TGTGCCAGCTCACCATCGCTAGCGGGAGGGAGTAATGAGCAGTTCTTC
CASSPSLAGGSNEQFF
>NA|few|TRBV5-6|TRBJ2-5
TGTGCCAGCAGGCTGGGCGGGACAGCCGAAGAGACCCAGTACTTC
CASRLGGTAEETQYF
>TRBD1|NA|TRBV7-2|TRBJ2-7
TGTGCCAGCAGCTTCCGGGACAGGGGTCACGAGCAGTACTTC
CASSFRDRGHEQYF
>NA|NA|TRBV19|TRBJ2-4
TGTGCCAGTAGTATTGTAACAGGGCTTGCCAAAAACAGTCAGTACTTC
CASSIVTGLAKNSQYF
>NA|NA|TRBV27|TRBJ1-1
TGTGCCAGCAGGGGACTCTTTCAACCGAACACTGAAGCTTTCTTT
CASRGLFQPNTEAFF
>TRBD1|NA|TRBV10-3|TRBJ2-1
TGTGCCATCAGTGAGTTACCGGGACAGGGATACTACAATGAGCAGTTCTTC
CAISELPGQGYYNEQFF
>TRBD1|NA|TRBV18|TRBJ2-7
TGTGCCAGCTCACCTGGCTACGGTAGACAGGGTAGCGAGCAGTACTTC
CASSPGYGRQGSEQYF
>TRBD1|NA|TRBV27|TRBJ2-3
TGTGCCAGCAGTACCCTGGGGACAGGCTCCACAGATACGCAGTATTTT
CASSTLGTGSTDTQYF
>NA|NA|TRBV9|TRBJ2-1
TGTGCCAGCAGCGACTTAGGGAGCTCCTACAATGAGCAGTTCTTC
CASSDLGSSYNEQFF
>NA|NA|TRBV5-1|TRBJ2-1
TGCGCCAGCAGGATTAACACAGGTACCCTTATTCCGTTCTTC
CASRINTGTLIPFF
>TRBD2|NA|TRBV4-1|TRBJ2-4
TGCGCCAGCAGCCAAGCACCTCTAGCGGGAGGACACATTCAGTACTTC
CASSQAPLAGGHIQYF
>NA|NA|TRBV9|TRBJ2-2
TGTGCCAGCAGCGTATCCGGGACACCCACCGGGGAGCTGTTTTTT
CASSVSGTPTGELFF
>TRBD1|NA|TRBV12-5|TRBJ2-2
TGTGCTAGTGGTTTGGGACAGGGCAGGGAGCTGTTTTTT
CASGLGQGRELFF
>TRBD1|NA|TRBV29-1|TRBJ2-4
TGCAGCGTTCTACCCGGGACAGGGGCCAAAAACATTCAGTACTTC
CSVLPGTGAKNIQYF
>TRBD1|NA|TRBV7-9|TRBJ2-5
TGTTCCAGCAGCTTAGGCGACAGGGATGTAGAGACCCAGTACTTC
CSSSLGDRDVETQYF
>NA|NA|TRBV5-1|TRBJ2-1
TGCGCCAGCAGCCCGACAGTGACTAGGTACAATGAGCAGTTCTTC
CASSPTVTRYNEQFF
>TRBD1|NA|TRBV25-1|TRBJ2-5
TGTGCCAGCAGGGACAGGGGGCAAGAGACCCAGTACTTC
CASRDRGQETQYF
>TRBD1|NA|TRBV29-1|TRBJ1-2
TGCAGCGTTGAAGATCTACGTTCTTTGACAGGGAACTATGGCTACACCTTC
CSVEDLRSLTGNYGYTF
>TRBD2|NA|TRBV5-6|TRBJ2-1
TGTGCCAGCAGCAAGACCGGGACTAGCGTGGATGAGCAGTTCTTC
CASSKTGTSVDEQFF
>NA|NA|TRBV7-9|TRBJ2-1
TGTGCCAGCACCCAACTAGGGAACCAGTTCTTC
CASTQLGNQFF
>NA|NA|TRBV7-9|TRBJ1-5
TGTTCCAGCAGCTCGCAGTACAATCAGCCCCAGCATTTT
CSSSSQYNQPQHF
>TRBD2|NA|TRBV6-5|TRBJ2-3
TGTGCCAGCAGCACTCTAGCGGGAGATTATCATACGCAGTATTTT
CASSTLAGDYHTQYF
>NA|NA|TRBV28|TRBJ1-1
TGTGCCAGCAGTTTCCCCGGCACTGAAGCTTTCTTT
CASSFPGTEAFF
>TRBD1|NA|TRBV5-6|TRBJ2-1
TGTGCCAGCAGCGTCGGGACAGGATACAATGAGCAGTTCTTC
CASSVGTGYNEQFF
>TRBD2|NA|TRBV27|TRBJ2-7
TGTGCCAGCTCCCCGGTAGGCGGGAGCTCCTACGAGCAGTACTTC
CASSPVGGSSYEQYF
>TRBD1|once|TRBV7-6|TRBJ1-3
TGTGCCAGCAGCCTAAATGACAGGGCTGGAAACACCATATATTTT
CASSLNDRAGNTIYF